What follows are 13 T cell receptor beta chains derived from one specimen sequenced in a study of blood T cell repertoires in COVID-19. Sequenced by immunoSEQ multiplex PCR; TCRdb stores in-frame clones only, minus some. The data show about 140,000 clones, with roughly 81% seen just once and approximately 3.6% held by the top ten. The sample comprised PBMCs or T cells enriched from blood (not recorded which). Source of these receptors: a woman aged 50 to 65 with acute COVID-19.

The chain's CDR3 is CATSELPGLALNEQFF. CDR3 nucleotide sequence: TGTGCCACCAGTGAACTACCGGGACTAGCCCTCAATGAGCAGTTCTTC. The V gene is TRBV24-1, the J gene TRBJ2-1; the match to TRBD2 covers 9 bases. Looked up from germline, CDR1 is KGHDR and CDR2 is SFDVKD. The V segment lost 4 bases and the J segment 6 bases; nucleotides outside the gene matches: 9. There are 16 residues in the CDR3.

The chain joins TRBV4-1 to TRBJ1-1; D is perhaps TRBD1 (5 bases). The CDR3 length is 15 residues. V lost 4 bases and J 4 bases, leaving 16 bases between the germline ends. The germline V gene has CDR1 MGHRA and CDR2 YSYEKL. CDR3 nucleotides: TGCGCCAGCAGCCCTTTAGCGGGAGGGGTCACTGAAGCTTTCTTT. This codes for CASSPLAGGVTEAFF.

The chain has TRBV9 and TRBJ2-3; 16 bases are shared with TRBD2. The germline V gene encodes CDR1 SGDLS and CDR2 YYNGEE. Trimming took 4 bases from V and 10 from J; bases not matched to a gene: 6. The CDR3 spans 15 residues. This chain's CDR3 is CASSSRGLAGGAQYF. In nucleotides, the CDR3 is TGTGCCAGCAGCTCCCGGGGACTAGCGGGAGGGGCGCAGTATTTT.

This chain links TRBV7-9 with TRBJ1-1; 9 bases are shared with TRBD1. This CDR3 is built from 16 residues. The germline CDR1 and CDR2 sequences are SEHNR and FQNEAQ (reference sequence). Trimming cost V 8 bases and J 1 base; bases outside gene matches: 11. For the CDR3, the DNA is TGTGCCAGCCCTGGGGGGGACAGGGCCCCGAACACTGAAGCTTTCTTT. Its translation: CASPGGDRAPNTEAFF.

DNA of the CDR3: TGCGCCAGCAGCCAAGGGACAGACCCTGGGAGTGGCTACACCTTC. Its translation: CASSQGTDPGSGYTF. The chain carries TRBV5-1 and TRBJ1-2, with 7 bases lining up with TRBD1. The V segment lost 4 bases and the J segment 7 bases; nucleotides outside the gene matches: 13. The CDR3 contains 15 residues. Germline V lookup: CDR1 SGHRS, CDR2 YFSETQ.

Within the sample, this clone is medium-sized. The chain uses TRBV5-1 and TRBJ2-7, with D perhaps matching TRBD1 (5 bases). The CDR3 consists of 12 residues. Germline assignment: CDR1 SGHRS and CDR2 YFSETQ. Trimming took off 1 base at V and 3 bases at J, with 5 bases between the two ends. The CDR3 DNA is TGCGCCAGCAGCTTGAGGGGCTACGAGCAGTACTTC. It specifies CASSLRGYEQYF.

This clone has just one count. CDR3 amino acids: CATSTRGSYEQYF. Written as DNA, the CDR3 is TGTGCCACCAGCACCAGGGGGTCCTACGAGCAGTACTTC. The V gene is TRBV15, the J gene TRBJ2-7, with 7 bases identical to TRBD1. V gave up 4 bases and J gave up 1 base; unmatched junction bases: 1. Germline CDR1 LNHNV, CDR2 YYDKDF (reference sequence). This CDR3 comprises 13 residues.

The chain carries TRBV3-1 (or the pseudogene TRBV3-2) and TRBJ2-5, with 7 bases that match TRBD1. With V trimmed by 2 bases and J by 5 bases, 2 bases remained unmatched. Germline CDR1 and CDR2: LGHDT and YNNKEL (reference sequence). This CDR3 region has 13 residues. The CDR3 bases are TGTGCCAGCAGCCAAACAGGGGTCGAGACCCAGTACTTC. Its translation: CASSQTGVETQYF.

This sequence joins TRBV12-3 or TRBV12-4 and TRBJ2-2, with 7 bases that match TRBD2. V shed 5 bases, J shed 9 bases, and the junction held 6 bases outside the gene matches. The CDR3 is 13 residues long. CDR3: CASSRLADRELFF. CDR3 nucleotides: TGTGCCAGCAGTAGACTAGCCGACCGGGAGCTGTTTTTT.

This clone was seen a few times. This sequence joins TRBV11-2 and TRBJ1-2, with unresolved D. Germline CDR1 is SGHAT and CDR2 is FQNNGV. V lost 6 bases, J lost 8 bases, and 25 bases lay in between. The CDR3 has 16 residues. CDR3 sequence reads: CASRPNGAATRVGYTF. CDR3 nucleotides: TGTGCCAGCAGACCAAACGGAGCGGCGACTCGGGTGGGCTACACCTTC.

The CDR3 nucleotides read TGCGCCAGCAGCTCGCAGGGCCCGAACACCGGGGAGCTGTTTTTT. Protein product: CASSSQGPNTGELFF. This chain uses TRBV5-1 with TRBJ2-2, with D tentatively TRBD1 (5 bases). V gave up 3 bases and J gave up 0 bases, with 9 bases separating them. The germline gives CDR1 SGHRS, CDR2 YFSETQ. The CDR3 loop spans 15 amino acids.

The chain links TRBV9 to TRBJ1-2; perhaps TRBD1 as D (5 bases). CDR1 and CDR2 (germline): SGDLS, YYNGEE. V lost 8 bases and J 5 bases, leaving 16 bases between the germline ends. This CDR3 contains 13 residues. Written as DNA, the CDR3 is TGTGCCAGTACCATGGGGGGGTCTTATGGCTACACCTTC. This sequence encodes CASTMGGSYGYTF.

This clone was seen only once. The chain has TRBV28 and TRBJ1-1, with TRBD1 identical over 7 bases. Trimming took 3 bases from V and 0 from J; bases not matched to a gene: 10. Germline CDR1 is MDHEN and CDR2 is SYDVKM. The CDR3 is made up of 17 amino acids. The CDR3 DNA reads TGTGCCAGCAGTTTCATCTCGACAGGGTACATGAACACTGAAGCTTTCTTT. This translates into CASSFISTGYMNTEAFF.